These 8 T cell receptor beta chains were all obtained from the same sample, sequenced in a study of identical twins. One entry per CDR3 protein results from TCRdb running MiXCR on the 5' RACE reads. This table holds 1,800,000 or so distinct CDR3 sequences, less than 40% found once. The sequencing input was cord blood. The receptors were gathered from a newborn girl in good health.

This sequence joins TRBV27 and TRBJ2-7, with D uncertain. The CDR3 is 13 amino acids. Germline V lookup: CDR1 MNHEY, CDR2 SMNVEV (reference sequence). V was pared by 3 bases and J by 7 bases, with 13 bases between. The CDR3 DNA reads TGTGCCAGCAGTTTTAGGGTCTACAATGAGCAGTACTTC. It translates to CASSFRVYNEQYF.

This clonotype has a handful of counts. The gene calls are TRBV6-5 and TRBJ2-2, with D tentatively TRBD2 (5 bases). Trimming took 2 bases from V and 7 from J, leaving 8 bases between them. This CDR3 spans 13 amino acids. CDR1 and CDR2 (germline): MNHEY, SVGAGI. CDR3: CASSYVGDGELFF. CDR3 bases: TGTGCCAGCAGTTACGTCGGGGACGGGGAGCTGTTTTTT.

A word on this clonotype: A much more abundant neighbour one base away suggests this may be a read error. This chain joins TRBV20-1 and TRBJ2-1, with 12 bases fitting TRBD2. The DNA end favors TRBJ2-7, so the J call may be wrong. The germline CDR1 and CDR2 sequences are DFQATT and SNEGSKA (reference sequence). This CDR3 spans 14 amino acids. The CDR3 is CSARLAGVYNEQYF. The CDR3 DNA reads as TGCAGTGCCAGACTAGCGGGAGTCTACAATGAGCAGTACTTC.

The count of this clonotype is one. The V and J genes are TRBV28 and TRBJ2-5, with TRBD2 identical over 9 bases. The CDR3 extends over 16 amino acids. Per germline, CDR1 MDHEN and CDR2 SYDVKM. V was pared by 2 bases and J by 5 bases, with 9 bases of the junction left unmatched. CDR3 sequence reads: CASSLEGGRDRETQYF. For the CDR3, the DNA is TGTGCCAGCAGTTTAGAGGGCGGGAGGGATAGGGAGACCCAGTACTTC.

This clonotype was counted between two and nine times. The chain joins TRBV3-1 to TRBJ2-1; D is perhaps TRBD1 (5 bases). CDR1 is LGHDT and CDR2 is YNNKEL in the germline V gene (reference sequence). The CDR3 totals 13 residues. V was trimmed by 1 base and J by 8 bases, leaving 9 bases between them. The CDR3 coding sequence is TGTGCCAGCAGCCAAGCCAGGGTTGATGAGCAGTTCTTC. Its translation: CASSQARVDEQFF.

The chain combines TRBV5-1 with TRBJ1-1, with 12 bases lining up with TRBD1. The CDR3 length is 16 residues. Germline CDR1 and CDR2: SGHRS and YFSETQ. J lost 0 bases, V lost 4 bases, and 4 bases had no gene match. The CDR3 coding sequence is TGCGCCAGCAGCCCGGGACAGGGGGCCTTGAACACTGAAGCTTTCTTT. Translation: CASSPGQGALNTEAFF.

The J gene is TRBJ1-4, the V gene TRBV7-2; possible D gene TRBD1, 5 bases. This CDR3 region has 17 residues. Trimming pared 1 base from V and 4 bases from J, leaving 16 bases between. Germline CDR1 and CDR2: SGHTA and FQGNSA. In DNA form, the CDR3 reads TGTGCCAGCAGCTTAGTGGAGCTTGGGGCTTATAATGAAAAACTGTTTTTT. Protein sequence: CASSLVELGAYNEKLFF. Full variable domain (missing parts from reference TRBV7-2 and TRBJ1-4): GAGVSQSPSNKVTEKGKDVELRCDPISGHTALYWYRQSLGQGLEFLIYFQGNSAPDKSGLPSDRFSAERTGGSVSTLTIQRTQQEDSAVYLCASSLVELGAYNEKLFFGSGTQLSVL.

In its sample, this clonotype was seen a few times. V gene TRBV3-1 combines with J gene TRBJ1-5; D possibly corresponds to TRBD1 (6 bases). CDR1 is LGHDT and CDR2 is YNNKEL in the germline V gene (reference sequence). The CDR3 contains 13 residues. Between the trimmed V and J ends, which lost 3 bases and 6 bases, there was a span of 9 bases. CDR3 sequence (DNA): TGTGCCAGCAGCCAGTTACAGGGTCAGCCCCAGCATTTT. Encoded protein: CASSQLQGQPQHF.